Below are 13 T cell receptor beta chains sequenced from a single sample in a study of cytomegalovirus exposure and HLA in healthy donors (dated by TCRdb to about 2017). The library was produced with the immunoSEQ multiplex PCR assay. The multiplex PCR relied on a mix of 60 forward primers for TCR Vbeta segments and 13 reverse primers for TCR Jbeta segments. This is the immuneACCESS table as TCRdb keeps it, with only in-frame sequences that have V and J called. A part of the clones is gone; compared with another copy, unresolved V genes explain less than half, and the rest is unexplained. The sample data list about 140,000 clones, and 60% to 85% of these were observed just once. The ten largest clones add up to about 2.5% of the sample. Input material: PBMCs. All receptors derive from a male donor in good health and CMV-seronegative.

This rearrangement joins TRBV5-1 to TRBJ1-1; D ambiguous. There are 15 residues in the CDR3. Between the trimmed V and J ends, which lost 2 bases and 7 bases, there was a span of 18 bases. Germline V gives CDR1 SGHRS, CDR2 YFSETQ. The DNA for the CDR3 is TGCGCCAGCAGCTTCGGCAGGCCCTCCTTGGGTGAAGCTTTCTTT. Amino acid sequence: CASSFGRPSLGEAFF.

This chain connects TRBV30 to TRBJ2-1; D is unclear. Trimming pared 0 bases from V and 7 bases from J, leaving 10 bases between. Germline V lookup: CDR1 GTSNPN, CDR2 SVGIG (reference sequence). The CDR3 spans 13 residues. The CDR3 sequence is CAWSVQVSNEQFF. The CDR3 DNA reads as TGTGCCTGGAGTGTACAAGTGTCGAATGAGCAGTTCTTC.

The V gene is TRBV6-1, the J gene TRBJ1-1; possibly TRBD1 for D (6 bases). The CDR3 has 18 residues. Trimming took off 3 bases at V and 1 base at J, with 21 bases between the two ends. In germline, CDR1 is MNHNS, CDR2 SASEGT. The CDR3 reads CASSEGSGGLGGNTEAFF. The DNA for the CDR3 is TGTGCCAGCAGTGAGGGTTCGGGGGGGCTCGGGGGGAACACTGAAGCTTTCTTT.

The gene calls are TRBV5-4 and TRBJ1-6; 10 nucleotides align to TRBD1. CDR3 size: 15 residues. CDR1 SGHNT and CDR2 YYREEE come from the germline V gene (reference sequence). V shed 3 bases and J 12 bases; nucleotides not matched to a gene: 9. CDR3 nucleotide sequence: TGTGCCAGCAGCTACCCGGGACAGGGGAATCGACCCCTCCACTTT. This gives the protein CASSYPGQGNRPLHF.

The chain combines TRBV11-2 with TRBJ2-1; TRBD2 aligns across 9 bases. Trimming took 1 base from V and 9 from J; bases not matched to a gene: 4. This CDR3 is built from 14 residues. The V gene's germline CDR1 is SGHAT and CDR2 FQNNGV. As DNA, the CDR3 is TGTGCCAGCAGCTTAGGCGGGGGGGTGGGTGAGCAGTTCTTC. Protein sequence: CASSLGGGVGEQFF.

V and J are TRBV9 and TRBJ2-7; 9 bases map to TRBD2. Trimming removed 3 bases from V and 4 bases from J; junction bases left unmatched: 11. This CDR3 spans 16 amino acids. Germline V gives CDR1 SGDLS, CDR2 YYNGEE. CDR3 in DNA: TGTGCCAGCAGCGGCCGGCCTAGCGGGGAGCTATACGAGCAGTACTTC. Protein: CASSGRPSGELYEQYF.

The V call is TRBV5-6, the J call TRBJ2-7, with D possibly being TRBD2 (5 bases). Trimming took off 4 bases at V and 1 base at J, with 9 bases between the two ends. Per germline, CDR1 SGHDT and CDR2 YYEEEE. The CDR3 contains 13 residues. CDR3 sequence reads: CASSQDWSYEQYF. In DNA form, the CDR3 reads TGTGCCAGCAGCCAGGACTGGTCCTACGAGCAGTACTTC.

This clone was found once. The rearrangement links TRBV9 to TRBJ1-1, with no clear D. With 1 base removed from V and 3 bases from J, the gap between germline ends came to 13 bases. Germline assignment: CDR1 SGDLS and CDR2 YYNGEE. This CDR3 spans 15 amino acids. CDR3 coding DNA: TGTGCCAGCAGCGTAACAGACCAACTTGACACTGAAGCTTTCTTT. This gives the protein CASSVTDQLDTEAFF.

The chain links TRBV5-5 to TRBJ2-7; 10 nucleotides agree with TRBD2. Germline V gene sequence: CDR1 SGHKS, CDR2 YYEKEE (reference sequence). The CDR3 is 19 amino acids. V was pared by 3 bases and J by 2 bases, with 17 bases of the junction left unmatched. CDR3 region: CASSSVGASGRLFTYEQYF. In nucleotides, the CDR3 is TGTGCCAGCAGCTCGGTGGGGGCTAGCGGGAGACTTTTTACCTACGAGCAGTACTTC.

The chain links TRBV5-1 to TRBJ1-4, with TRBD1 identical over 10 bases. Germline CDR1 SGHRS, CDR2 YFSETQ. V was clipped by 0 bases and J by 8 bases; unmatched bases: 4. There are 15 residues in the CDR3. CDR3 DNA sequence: TGCGCCAGCAGCTTGGGCGGGACAGGGGAGGAAAAACTGTTTTTT. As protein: CASSLGGTGEEKLFF. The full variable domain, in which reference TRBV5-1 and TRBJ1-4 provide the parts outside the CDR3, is KAGVTQTPRYLIKTRGQQVTLSCSPISGHRSVSWYQQTPGQGLQFLFEYFSETQRNKGNFPGRFSGRQFSNSRSEMNVSTLELGDSALYLCASSLGGTGEEKLFFGSGTQLSVL.

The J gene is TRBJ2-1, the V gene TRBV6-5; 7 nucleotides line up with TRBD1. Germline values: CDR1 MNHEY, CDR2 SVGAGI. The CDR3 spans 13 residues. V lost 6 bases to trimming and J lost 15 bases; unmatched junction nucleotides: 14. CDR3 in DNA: TGTGCCAGCAGCCGCGACCCAAGGACAGGTGGGTTCTTC. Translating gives CASSRDPRTGGFF.

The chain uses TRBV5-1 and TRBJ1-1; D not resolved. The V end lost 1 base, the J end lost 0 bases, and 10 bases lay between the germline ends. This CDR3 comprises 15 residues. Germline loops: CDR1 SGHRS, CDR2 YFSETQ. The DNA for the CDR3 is TGCGCCAGCAGCTTGCTGGGGAGGATGAACACTGAAGCTTTCTTT. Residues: CASSLLGRMNTEAFF.

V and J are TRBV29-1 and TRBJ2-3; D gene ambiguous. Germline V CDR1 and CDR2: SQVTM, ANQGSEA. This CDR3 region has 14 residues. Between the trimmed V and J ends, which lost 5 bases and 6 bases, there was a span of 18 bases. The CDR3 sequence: CSVTVPNTRDTQYF. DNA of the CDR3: TGCAGCGTTACGGTCCCCAATACGAGGGATACGCAGTATTTT.